Below are 11 T cell receptor beta chains sequenced from a single sample in a study of blood T cells in healthy people across ages. Together with a sample-barcoded 5' primer, a J-beta primer mix was included in a second PCR lasting about 6 to 11 cycles. TCRdb reanalysed the 5' RACE reads using MiXCR and keeps one entry per CDR3 protein. The data show about 1.6 million distinct CDR3 sequences, almost 35% seen once. The specimen was blood. The receptors here all came from a woman aged 25 to 39 in good health.

This clonotype was picked up a small number of times. This sequence joins TRBV5-5 and TRBJ1-2; D gene unclear. Germline-derived CDR1 and CDR2 are SGHKS and YYEKEE (reference sequence). The V end was cut by 1 base, the J end by 1 base, with 11 bases between. The CDR3 loop spans 15 amino acids. CDR3 sequence: CASSLWQNFNYGYTF. The CDR3, as DNA: TGTGCCAGCAGCTTGTGGCAGAACTTTAACTATGGCTACACCTTC. Variable domain in full (rest from reference TRBV5-5 and TRBJ1-2): DAGVTQSPTHLIKTRGQQVTLRCSPISGHKSVSWYQQVLGQGPQFIFQYYEKEERGRGNFPDRFSARQFPNYSSELNVNALLLGDSALYLCASSLWQNFNYGYTFGSGTRLTVV.

This clonotype occurred a few times. This chain connects TRBV13 to TRBJ2-7, with 7 bases matching TRBD1. The V and J ends lost 6 bases and 5 bases, in that order; junction bases with no gene match: 10. Germline V lookup: CDR1 PRHDT, CDR2 FYEKMQ (reference sequence). There are 14 residues in the CDR3. Written as DNA, the CDR3 is TGTGCCAGCAGTACCCCGGGACAGACAAACGAGCAGTACTTC. Its translation: CASSTPGQTNEQYF.

The V gene is TRBV20-1, the J gene TRBJ1-2, with no clear D. This CDR3 is built from 11 residues. Germline V CDR1 and CDR2: DFQATT, SNEGSKA (reference sequence). Trimming stripped 7 bases from V and 4 bases from J, with 10 bases between. CDR3 bases: TGCAGTGTGAAGTGGAGCTATGGCTACACCTTC. Protein sequence: CSVKWSYGYTF.

This clonotype has only a few counts. V and J are TRBV6-1 and TRBJ2-7, with 7 bases lining up with TRBD1. The CDR3 is 12 amino acids. Germline assignment: CDR1 MNHNS and CDR2 SASEGT. The V gene end was trimmed by 8 bases and the J gene end by 6 bases; junction bases not matched to a gene: 7. The CDR3 loop is CASYEGGSEQYF. In nucleotides, the CDR3 is TGTGCCAGCTATGAAGGGGGCTCCGAGCAGTACTTC.

A single count supports this clonotype. Only one base separates this from a far larger clonotype, so it likely reflects a read error. CDR3 region: CASSLSGGSTDAQYF. CDR3 coding DNA: TGTGCCAGCAGCCTTAGCGGGGGGAGCACAGATGCGCAGTATTTT. J is TRBJ2-3 and V is TRBV7-2; 10 bases are a match to TRBD2. Germline V gene data show CDR1 as SGHTA and CDR2 as FQGNSA. The CDR3 consists of 15 residues.

This clonotype was detected a few times. Mismatch with germline at one junction end may stem from a read error. This chain connects TRBV7-7 to TRBJ2-3; D might be TRBD2 (6 bases). The CDR3 is 17 residues long. Germline CDR1 and CDR2: SSHAT and FNYEAQ (reference sequence). The CDR3 reads CASSSQPAGRGADTQYF. CDR3 DNA: TGTGCTAGCAGCTCCCAACCCGCGGGGCGCGGAGCAGATACGCAGTATTTT. The full variable domain, with the rest looked up from reference TRBV7-7 and TRBJ2-3, is GAGVSQSPRYKVTKRGQDVTLRCDPISSHATLYWYQQALGQGPEFLTYFNYEAQPDKSGLPSDRFSAERPEGSISTLTIQRTEQRDSAMYRCASSSQPAGRGADTQYFGPGTRLTVL.

The chain recombines TRBV3-1 with TRBJ2-5; D gene ambiguous. There are 13 residues in the CDR3. CDR1 LGHDT and CDR2 YNNKEL come from the germline V gene (reference sequence). Trimming left V 3 bases short and J 1 base short, with 6 bases between. CDR3 DNA sequence: TGTGCCAGCAGCCATGGAATCCAAGAGACCCAGTACTTC. This encodes CASSHGIQETQYF.

V and J are TRBV18 and TRBJ2-1; TRBD2 matches 9 bases. J lost 4 bases, V lost 6 bases, and 16 bases had no gene match. CDR3 length: 18 residues. The V gene's germline CDR1 is KGHSH and CDR2 LQKENI. The CDR3 is CASSPDFGRGGIYNEQFF. The DNA for the CDR3 is TGTGCCAGCTCCCCCGACTTTGGGCGGGGGGGCATATACAATGAGCAGTTCTTC.

This clonotype has a handful of counts. The DNA of the CDR3 is TGTGCCAGCAGCGCGGGACAGGGGGCAGCTAATGAAAAACTGTTTTTT. Amino acids: CASSAGQGAANEKLFF. This chain uses TRBV7-9 with TRBJ1-4; 12 bases match TRBD1. CDR3 size: 16 residues. Germline V gene data show CDR1 as SEHNR and CDR2 as FQNEAQ (reference sequence). V dropped 5 bases and J dropped 3; count of bases not matched to a gene: 4.

The chain combines TRBV4-1 with TRBJ1-5; TRBD1 is a possible D gene (6 bases). Germline V lookup: CDR1 MGHRA, CDR2 YSYEKL. The germline V and J ends were trimmed by 0 bases and 4 bases, with 13 bases remaining between them. The CDR3 totals 16 residues. The CDR3 bases are TGCGCCAGCAGCCAAGATCCGGGGGCGAGAAATCAGCCCCAGCATTTT. Amino acids: CASSQDPGARNQPQHF.

V and J are TRBV27 and TRBJ1-5, with TRBD1 identical over 7 bases. Germline V gene data show CDR1 as MNHEY and CDR2 as SMNVEV (reference sequence). The J segment lost 4 bases and the V segment lost 5 bases, leaving 8 bases of the junction unmatched. The CDR3 is 15 amino acids. The CDR3 loop is CASSSHRDSNQPQHF. In DNA, the CDR3 is TGTGCCAGCAGTAGTCATCGGGACAGTAATCAGCCCCAGCATTTT.